This paragraph reports one TCR beta chain. These data belong to a study of blood T cell repertoires in COVID-19. Study-wide context: The samples span acute and convalescent COVID-19 from the United States, Italy and Spain. The cDNA or gDNA used as material had been derived from T cells, B-cell-depleted T cells, or PBMCs.

In the authors' workflow: Nucleated cell number was recorded as an estimate derived from reference gene primer amplification. This table comes from immunoSEQ multiplex PCR, and its TCRdb copy is limited to in-frame clones, with some not included. The DNA gave D and trimming, while V, J and clone size come from that table. The sample has under 75,000 clones, 90% seen once; the top ten hold 10% to 15%. The sequence came from a man between 60 and 75 years old with active COVID-19. Sequencing used peripheral blood.

CDR3 in amino acids: CASSSGQVYEQYF. The CDR3 nucleotides are TGTGCCAGCAGCTCGGGACAGGTCTACGAGCAGTACTTC. The chain employs TRBV7-2 and TRBJ2-7; 8 bases are a match to TRBD1. CDR1 and CDR2 (germline): SGHTA, FQGNSA. The CDR3 covers 13 residues. Germline trimming cut 4 bases from V and 3 bases from J; bases unmatched to any gene: 2.